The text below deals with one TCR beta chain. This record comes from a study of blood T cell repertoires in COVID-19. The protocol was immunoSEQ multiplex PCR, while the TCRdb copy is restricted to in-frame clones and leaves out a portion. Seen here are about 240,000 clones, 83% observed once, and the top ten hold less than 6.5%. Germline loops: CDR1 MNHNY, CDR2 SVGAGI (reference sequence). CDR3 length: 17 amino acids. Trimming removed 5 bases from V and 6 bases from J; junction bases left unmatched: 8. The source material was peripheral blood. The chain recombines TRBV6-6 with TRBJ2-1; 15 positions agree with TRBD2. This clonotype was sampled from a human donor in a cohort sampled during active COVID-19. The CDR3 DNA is TGTGCCAGCAGTCGGACTAGCGGGAGGGCCCATTTCAATGAGCAGTTCTTC. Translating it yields CASSRTSGRAHFNEQFF.